These 3 T cell receptor beta chains came from one sample sequenced in a study of T cells after yellow fever vaccination. TCRdb itself ran the 5' RACE reads through MiXCR, one entry per CDR3 protein. The sample includes 360,000 or so distinct CDR3 sequences, more than 9% seen only once; the top ten take more than 15%. This material consisted of PBMCs, taken on the day of the first yellow fever vaccination. The receptors were gathered from a man between 18 and 35 years old who received the YFV17D yellow fever vaccine.

Here the CDR3 reads CASIQGLDISTDTQYF. CDR3 DNA: TGTGCCAGCATCCAGGGACTAGATATAAGCACAGATACGCAGTATTTT. This chain uses TRBV12-3 or TRBV12-4 with TRBJ2-3, with TRBD2 identical over 8 bases. After removal of 7 bases from V and 0 bases from J, the junction contained 9 bases not matched to a gene. The CDR3 runs to 16 residues.

The rearrangement joins TRBV5-1 to TRBJ2-7; TRBD1 aligns across 10 bases. This CDR3 region has 16 residues. The V gene end was trimmed by 5 bases and the J gene end by 5 bases; junction bases not matched to a gene: 13. CDR1 is SGHRS and CDR2 is YFSETQ in the germline V gene. The CDR3 loop reads CASRTIPGQGFNEQYF. CDR3 nucleotides: TGCGCCAGCAGGACAATTCCGGGACAGGGGTTCAACGAGCAGTACTTC.

This chain joins TRBV18 and TRBJ2-3; a possible D gene is TRBD2 (6 bases). Trimming cost V 8 bases and J 2 bases, with 14 bases left between them. The length of the CDR3 is 14 residues. Germline V gene lookup returns CDR1 KGHSH and CDR2 LQKENI. The CDR3 loop reads CASRDSLNTDTQYF. The CDR3 DNA follows: TGTGCCAGCCGGGACTCCCTTAACACAGATACGCAGTATTTT.